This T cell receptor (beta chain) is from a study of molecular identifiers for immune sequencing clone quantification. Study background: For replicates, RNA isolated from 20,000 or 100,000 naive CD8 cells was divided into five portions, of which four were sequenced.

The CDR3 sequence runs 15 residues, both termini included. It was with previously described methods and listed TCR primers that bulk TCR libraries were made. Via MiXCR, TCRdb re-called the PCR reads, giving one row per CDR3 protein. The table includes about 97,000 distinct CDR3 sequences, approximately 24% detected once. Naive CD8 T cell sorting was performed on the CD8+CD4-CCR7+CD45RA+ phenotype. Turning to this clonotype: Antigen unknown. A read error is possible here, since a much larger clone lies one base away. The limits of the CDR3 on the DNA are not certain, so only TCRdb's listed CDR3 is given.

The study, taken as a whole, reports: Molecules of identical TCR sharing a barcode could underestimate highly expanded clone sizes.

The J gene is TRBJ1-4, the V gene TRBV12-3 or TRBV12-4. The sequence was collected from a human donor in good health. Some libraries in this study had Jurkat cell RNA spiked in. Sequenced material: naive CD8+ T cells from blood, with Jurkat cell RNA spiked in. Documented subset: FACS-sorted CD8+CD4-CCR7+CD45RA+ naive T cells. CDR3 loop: CASSTSFQTAQKLFF.